A selection of T cell receptor beta chains follows, all from one sample in a study of cytomegalovirus exposure and HLA in healthy donors. Measured with immunoSEQ multiplex PCR; TCRdb has only the in-frame clones, and not every one. Here the sample spans some 200,000 clones, 75% to 90% being singletons. Material: PBMCs. The origin of the receptors is a woman in her forties or fifties in good health and CMV-seropositive. Both conserved end residues are part of each CDR3. A D gene is named only where the DNA matches it firmly. Clone sizes are given selectively: once, few, many, or a class where the clone is expanded.

d_call j_call clone_size v_call cdr3_nt cdr3_aa
. TRBJ1-1 . TRBV28 TGTGCCAGCAGTACTCCCGCGGCGAGAGCTTTCTTT CASSTPAARAFF
. TRBJ1-1 . TRBV7-9 TGTGCCAGCAGATCCTCGTCCTACACTGAAGCTTTCTTT CASRSSSYTEAFF
TRBD1 TRBJ1-2 . TRBV18 TGTGCCAGCTCACCAGGGACAGGGGTGGACTATGGCTACACCTTC CASSPGTGVDYGYTF
TRBD2 TRBJ2-1 . TRBV9 TGTGCCAGCAGCCACCGGGAGGGCCGGGATGAGCAGTTCTTC CASSHREGRDEQFF
TRBD2 TRBJ2-7 . TRBV15 TGTGCCACCAAGGGCGGGAGAAACGGTTTTTACGAGCAGTACTTC CATKGGRNGFYEQYF
. TRBJ2-3 . TRBV7-9 TGTGCCAGCAGTCCTCGAGCGGAATTTGGCACAGATACGCAGTATTTT CASSPRAEFGTDTQYF
TRBD2 TRBJ2-7 . TRBV18 TGTGCCAGCTCACCAGCGGGGGTCTACGAGCAGTACTTC CASSPAGVYEQYF
. TRBJ2-7 . TRBV18 TGTGCCAGCTCACCGGGACTGCTGTCCTACGAGCAGTACTTC CASSPGLLSYEQYF
. TRBJ1-3 . TRBV4-1 TGCGCCAGCAGTGGGCTCTCTGGAAACACCATATATTTT CASSGLSGNTIYF
TRBD2 TRBJ2-1 . TRBV7-2 TGTGCCAGCAGCTCGGGGGGGAATGAGCAGTTCTTC CASSSGGNEQFF
. TRBJ2-5 . TRBV2 TGTGCCAGCAGTGAAAAGGGTCCGGGCGGGGGCTGGGTCACAGAGACCCAGTACTTC CASSEKGPGGGWVTETQYF
TRBD1 TRBJ2-4 . TRBV5-6 TGTGCCAGCAGCCACCGGACAGGGAGAATAAACATTCAGTACTTC CASSHRTGRINIQYF
TRBD1 TRBJ2-7 once TRBV27 TGTGCCAGCAGTTTATCGGGACAGGACGGGGACGAGCAGTACTTC CASSLSGQDGDEQYF
. TRBJ2-2 . TRBV6-1 TGTGCCAGCAGTGGTGGGGGGTGGGAACCGGGATCCGGGGGAACCGGGGAGCTGTTTTTT CASSGGGWEPGSGGTGELFF
TRBD2 TRBJ2-7 . TRBV5-4 TGTGCCAGCAGCCAGGGACTAGCGGGAGACGTCTCCTACGAGCAGTACTTC CASSQGLAGDVSYEQYF
. TRBJ2-1 . TRBV27 TGTGCCAGCAGTTCGGGACGGTTAGCGGCGTACAATGAGCAGTTCTTC CASSSGRLAAYNEQFF
. TRBJ2-7 . TRBV6-5 TGTGCCAGCACCCTCCAATTGGCAGGGACCTACGAGCAGTACTTC CASTLQLAGTYEQYF
. TRBJ2-4 . TRBV28 TGTGCCAGCCTGGAAGGGGGCAAAAACATTCAGTACTTC CASLEGGKNIQYF
TRBD1 TRBJ2-7 . TRBV27 TGTGCCAGCAGTCTTAGGGGACAGGCCCCTCTTGTCGACGAGCAGTACTTC CASSLRGQAPLVDEQYF
TRBD2 TRBJ2-5 once TRBV5-1 TGCGCCAGCAGCTTGGAGGGACTAGCGGGAGTAGGAGAGCAGTACTTC CASSLEGLAGVGEQYF
TRBD1 TRBJ2-5 . TRBV6-4 TGTGCCAGCAGTACACAGGGGGGAGAGACCCAGTACTTC CASSTQGGETQYF
TRBD2 TRBJ2-1 . TRBV30 TGTGCCTGGAGCTGGACTAGCGGGTACAATGAGCAGTTCTTC CAWSWTSGYNEQFF